The subject of this entry is one T cell receptor (beta chain). Per the authors' pipeline: Amplified reference gene primers provided the basis for estimating nucleated cell counts. Generated by immunoSEQ multiplex PCR, the TCRdb table keeps only in-frame clones and is missing some. The V and J calls and clone size were taken over from that table, and D and trimming were inferred from the DNA. The sample contains around 190,000 clones, around 86% of which appear only once. This sample stems from a study of blood T cell repertoires in COVID-19. About the study: The origin of the acute and convalescent COVID-19 samples was the United States, Italy and Spain.

The CDR3 sequence is 13 residues long. Per the germline V gene, CDR1 is MRHNA and CDR2 is SNTAGT. V gave up 5 bases and J gave up 4 bases; unmatched junction bases: 2. The sample was peripheral blood. The receptor's source is a woman in her seventies with COVID-19, enrolled during active disease. The genes are TRBV6-4 and TRBJ2-1; 7 bases are shared with TRBD2. Written as DNA, the CDR3 is TGTGCCAGCAGTTCTAGCGGATACAATGAGCAGTTCTTC. Its protein product is CASSSSGYNEQFF.